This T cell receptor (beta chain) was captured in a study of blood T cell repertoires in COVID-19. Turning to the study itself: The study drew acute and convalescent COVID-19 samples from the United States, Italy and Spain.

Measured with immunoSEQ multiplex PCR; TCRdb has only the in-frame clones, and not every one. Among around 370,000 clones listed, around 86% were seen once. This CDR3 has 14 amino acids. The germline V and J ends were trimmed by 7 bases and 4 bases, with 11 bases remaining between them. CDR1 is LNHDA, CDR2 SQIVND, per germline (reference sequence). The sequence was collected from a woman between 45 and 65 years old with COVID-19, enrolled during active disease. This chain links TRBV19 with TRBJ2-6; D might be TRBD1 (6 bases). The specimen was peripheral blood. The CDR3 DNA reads TGTGCCAGTAATACAGGGTTGGGGGCCAACGTCCTGACTTTC. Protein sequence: CASNTGLGANVLTF.